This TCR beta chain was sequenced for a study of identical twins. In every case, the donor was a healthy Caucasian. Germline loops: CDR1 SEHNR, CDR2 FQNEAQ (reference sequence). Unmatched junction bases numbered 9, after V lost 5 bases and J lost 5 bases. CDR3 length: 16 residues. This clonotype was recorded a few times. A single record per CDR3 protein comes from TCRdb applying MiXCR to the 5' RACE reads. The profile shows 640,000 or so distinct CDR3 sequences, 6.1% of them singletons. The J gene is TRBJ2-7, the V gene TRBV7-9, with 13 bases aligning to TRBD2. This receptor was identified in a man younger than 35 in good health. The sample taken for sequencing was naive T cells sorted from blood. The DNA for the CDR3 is TGTGCCAGCAGCCGCGGACTAGCGGGAGCTAAGGACGAGCAGTACTTC. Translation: CASSRGLAGAKDEQYF.